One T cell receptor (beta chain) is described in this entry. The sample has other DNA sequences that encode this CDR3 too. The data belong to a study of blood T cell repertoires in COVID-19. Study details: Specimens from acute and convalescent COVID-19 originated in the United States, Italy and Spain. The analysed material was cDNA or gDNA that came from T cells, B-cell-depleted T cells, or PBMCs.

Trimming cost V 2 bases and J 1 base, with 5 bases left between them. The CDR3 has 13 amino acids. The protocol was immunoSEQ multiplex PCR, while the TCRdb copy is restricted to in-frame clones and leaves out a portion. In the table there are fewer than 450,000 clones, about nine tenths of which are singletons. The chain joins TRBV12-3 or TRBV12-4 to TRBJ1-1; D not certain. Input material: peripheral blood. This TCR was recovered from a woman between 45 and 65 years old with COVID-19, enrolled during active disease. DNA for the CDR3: TGTGCCAGCAGTTTATCTCGGAACACTGAAGCTTTCTTT. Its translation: CASSLSRNTEAFF.